The table lists the clone carrying this T cell receptor beta chain with a few counts. As yet, its antigen is unknown. The data derive from a study of CD8 T cells in ankylosing spondylitis. Scientists made TCR beta libraries using quantitative 5'-RACE with molecular barcodes. TCRdb recomputed calls from the 5' RACE reads with MiXCR, one row per CDR3 protein. The repertoire holds approximately 550,000 distinct CDR3 sequences, with roughly an eighth as singletons. V dropped 3 bases and J dropped 0 bases, with 6 bases sitting between them. The CDR3 contains 14 residues. General study results and limits: The clones that were linked to disease were reported to be significantly enriched in matched synovial fluid samples from ankylosing spondylitis patients. Prior literature has documented some motif variants in synovial fluid and blood from reactive arthritis. Ankylosing spondylitis blood appeared to carry a characteristic TCR beta motif of under ten highly homologous variants.

V gene TRBV12-3 or TRBV12-4 combines with J gene TRBJ1-5; no firm D call. Input material: blood, either unsorted or a sorted T cell fraction (not recorded which). The TCR was taken from a male donor with ankylosing spondylitis. This CDR3 is CASSFVLSNQPQHF. CDR3 coding DNA: TGTGCCAGCAGTTTTGTGCTTAGCAATCAGCCCCAGCATTTT.